The 32 T cell receptor beta chains presented below share a single source sample, sequenced in a study of Ad26.COV2.S vaccination and SARS-CoV-2 variants. Some clones are missing from TCRdb's copy, which holds only in-frame ones; the method was immunoSEQ multiplex PCR. The sample carries about 350,000 clones, 92% recorded once. The sample here was peripheral blood, taken after recovery from COVID-19. All receptors come from a human donor who had recovered from COVID-19.

The chain is built from TRBV6-2 or TRBV6-3 and TRBJ1-3; D not certain. Germline V CDR1 and CDR2: MNHEY, SVGEGT. V was clipped by 2 bases and J by 0 bases, with 8 bases between them. The CDR3 length is 15 residues. The DNA of the CDR3 is TGTGCCAGCAGTTACGCGGGCATCTCTGGAAACACCATATATTTT. Translated, it gives CASSYAGISGNTIYF.

This chain joins TRBV18 and TRBJ1-1; TRBD1 aligns across 11 bases. Looked up from germline, CDR1 is KGHSH and CDR2 is LQKENI. V shed 3 bases and J 4 bases; nucleotides not matched to a gene: 4. The CDR3 is 15 amino acids. CDR3: CASSPGQGAGTEAFF. In nucleotides, the CDR3 is TGTGCCAGCTCACCCGGACAGGGGGCTGGCACTGAAGCTTTCTTT.

The rearrangement links TRBV25-1 to TRBJ2-6; 11 nucleotides line up with TRBD1. Germline loops: CDR1 MGHDK, CDR2 SYGVNS. The CDR3 has 18 amino acids. The V segment lost 1 base and the J segment 6 bases; nucleotides outside the gene matches: 8. For the CDR3, the DNA is TGTGCCAGCAGTGAATTTGAGGACAGGGGGCGTATGGCCAACGTCCTGACTTTC. This sequence encodes CASSEFEDRGRMANVLTF. Full variable domain (missing parts from reference TRBV25-1 and TRBJ2-6): EADIYQTPRYLVIGTGKKITLECSQTMGHDKMYWYQQDPGMELHLIHYSYGVNSTEKGDLSSESTVSRIRTEHFPLTLESARPSHTSQYLCASSEFEDRGRMANVLTFGAGSRLTVL.

This sequence joins TRBV29-1 and TRBJ1-2, with 7 bases that match TRBD1. The CDR3 sequence is 12 residues long. J was trimmed by 3 bases and V by 7 bases; bases with no gene match: 5. Germline loops: CDR1 SQVTM, CDR2 ANQGSEA. CDR3 protein: CSAGDSYYGYTF. In nucleotides, the CDR3 is TGCAGCGCTGGGGACAGTTACTATGGCTACACCTTC.

The chain couples TRBV5-1 to TRBJ1-1; 8 bases agree with TRBD1. This CDR3 region has 14 residues. Germline CDR1 is SGHRS and CDR2 is YFSETQ. The ends lost 5 bases at V and 2 bases at J; junction bases unmatched: 5. The CDR3 protein is CASSPDRVNTEAFF. As DNA, the CDR3 is TGCGCCAGCAGTCCGGACAGGGTTAACACTGAAGCTTTCTTT.

This rearrangement joins TRBV7-9 to TRBJ1-3; possibly TRBD1 for D (5 bases). V shed 5 bases and J shed 1 base, with 12 bases lying between them. The CDR3 extends over 15 amino acids. CDR1 and CDR2 from the germline V gene are SEHNR and FQNEAQ (reference sequence). The CDR3 DNA reads as TGTGCCAGCAGCCTCCCCCAGGGATCTGGAAACACCATATATTTT. Amino acid sequence: CASSLPQGSGNTIYF. Combining the CDR3 with reference TRBV7-9 and TRBJ1-3 gives the whole variable domain DTGVSQNPRHKITKRGQNVTFRCDPISEHNRLYWYRQTLGQGPEFLTYFQNEAQLEKSRLLSDRFSAERPKGSFSTLEIQRTEQGDSAMYLCASSLPQGSGNTIYFGEGSWLTVV.

This clone was seen a single time. The V gene is TRBV5-6, the J gene TRBJ2-5; no reliable D call. CDR1 and CDR2 from the germline V gene are SGHDT and YYEEEE. V lost 0 bases and J lost 4, with 7 bases in between. This CDR3 has 13 amino acids. The CDR3 nucleotides read TGTGCCAGCAGCTTGGTTGGAAGAGAGACCCAGTACTTC. This codes for CASSLVGRETQYF.

In the case of this clone: Other DNA sequences in this sample translate to the same CDR3. The rearrangement uses TRBV6-5 and TRBJ1-2; no firm D call. CDR1 is MNHEY and CDR2 is SVGAGI in the germline V gene. The CDR3 totals 14 residues. V was trimmed by 0 bases and J by 1 base, leaving 6 bases between them. CDR3 protein: CASSYSEGNYGYTF. The CDR3 nucleotides are TGTGCCAGCAGTTACTCGGAGGGTAACTATGGCTACACCTTC.

The chain employs TRBV28 and TRBJ1-1; the D gene is possibly TRBD1 (6 bases). This CDR3 comprises 20 residues. With 6 bases removed from V and 1 base from J, the gap between germline ends came to 30 bases. Germline CDR1 and CDR2: MDHEN and SYDVKM. The CDR3 region is CASSPTSLSGQVYRNTEAFF. CDR3 sequence (DNA): TGTGCCAGCAGCCCAACCTCGTTATCGGGACAAGTCTATCGGAACACTGAAGCTTTCTTT. Combining the CDR3 with reference TRBV28 and TRBJ1-1 gives the whole variable domain DVKVTQSSRYLVKRTGEKVFLECVQDMDHENMFWYRQDPGLGLRLIYFSYDVKMKEKGDIPEGYSVSREKKERFSLILESASTNQTSMYLCASSPTSLSGQVYRNTEAFFGQGTRLTVV.

This chain uses TRBV7-2 with TRBJ2-1, with D uncertain. CDR3 size: 15 residues. From germline, CDR1 is SGHTA and CDR2 FQGNSA. V lost 1 base to trimming and J lost 4 bases, with 11 bases between them. CDR3 bases: TGTGCCAGCAGCTTAGAGGTGCGAGATTACAATGAGCAGTTCTTC. The encoded protein is CASSLEVRDYNEQFF.

This chain uses TRBV5-1 with TRBJ2-2; D is unclear. Germline CDR1 SGHRS, CDR2 YFSETQ. Trimming left V 4 bases short and J 2 bases short, with 9 bases between. This CDR3 spans 14 amino acids. The CDR3: CASSGALNTGELFF. CDR3 nucleotides: TGCGCCAGCAGCGGCGCCCTTAACACCGGGGAGCTGTTTTTT.

V and J are TRBV11-2 and TRBJ1-1; D is unresolved. The CDR3 runs 13 residues. CDR1 and CDR2 from the germline V gene are SGHAT and FQNNGV. The V and J ends lost 1 base and 11 bases respectively, with 14 bases between them. In DNA, the CDR3 is TGTGCCAGCAGCTTAGTGGTCGCCATGCGGGCTTTCTTT. This codes for CASSLVVAMRAFF.

This chain joins TRBV6-5 and TRBJ1-1; D gene unclear. Germline V lookup: CDR1 MNHEY, CDR2 SVGAGI. The CDR3 loop spans 15 amino acids. The ends were cut back, 5 bases at V and 2 bases at J, with 15 bases in the middle. CDR3 sequence: CASSRPREANTEAFF. The CDR3 DNA reads as TGTGCCAGCAGTCGTCCCCGGGAGGCTAACACTGAAGCTTTCTTT.

The chain couples TRBV13 to TRBJ2-1; D is possibly TRBD1 (6 bases). Per germline, CDR1 PRHDT and CDR2 FYEKMQ (reference sequence). The CDR3 is made up of 14 amino acids. Trimming shortened V by 4 bases and J by 3 bases, and 10 bases separated the two germline ends. The DNA for the CDR3 is TGTGCCAGCAGCTCGGGGACAAGCTACAATGAGCAGTTCTTC. Translating gives CASSSGTSYNEQFF.

This chain connects TRBV7-9 to TRBJ2-7; TRBD1 is a possible D gene (6 bases). Trimming took off 6 bases at V and 4 bases at J, with 10 bases between the two ends. CDR1 and CDR2 (germline): SEHNR, FQNEAQ (reference sequence). The CDR3 is made up of 12 amino acids. CDR3 protein: CASSYQGYEQYF. DNA for the CDR3: TGTGCCAGCAGTTACCAGGGGTACGAGCAGTACTTC.

The rearrangement uses TRBV15 and TRBJ1-1; D remains ambiguous. Trimming stripped 9 bases from V and 1 base from J, with 6 bases between. CDR3 length equals 11 residues. CDR1 is LNHNV, CDR2 YYDKDF, per germline (reference sequence). This CDR3 reads CATGTNTEAFF. In DNA form, the CDR3 reads TGTGCCACGGGCACGAACACTGAAGCTTTCTTT.

The chain joins TRBV27 to TRBJ2-7; tentatively, D is TRBD2 (6 bases). The CDR3 totals 14 residues. In germline, CDR1 is MNHEY, CDR2 SMNVEV (reference sequence). The V gene lost 6 bases and the J gene lost 4 bases, with 16 bases spanning the gap. The CDR3 DNA reads as TGTGCCAGCAGCCTAGGAGGGAGCGGGTACGAGCAGTACTTC. Translating it yields CASSLGGSGYEQYF.

CDR3 amino acids: CASSPLPGPYTDTQYF. The CDR3 nucleotides are TGTGCCAGCTCACCCCTCCCCGGACCCTACACAGATACGCAGTATTTT. This chain joins TRBV18 and TRBJ2-3; no clear D gene. CDR1 and CDR2 from the germline V gene are KGHSH and LQKENI. The CDR3 covers 16 residues. The V end lost 3 bases, the J end lost 2 bases, and 15 bases lay between the germline ends.

The chain is built from TRBV19 and TRBJ2-1, with 7 nucleotides matching TRBD1. The V and J ends lost 4 bases and 7 bases, in that order; junction bases with no gene match: 1. This CDR3 is 12 amino acids long. CDR1 and CDR2 (germline): LNHDA, SQIVND (reference sequence). This CDR3 reads CASSTRGNEQFF. In DNA form, the CDR3 reads TGTGCCAGTAGTACCAGGGGGAATGAGCAGTTCTTC.

V is TRBV5-1 and J is TRBJ2-7; TRBD2 agrees at 11 bases. CDR1 is SGHRS and CDR2 is YFSETQ in the germline V gene. The CDR3 runs to 16 residues. The junction had 9 bases not matched to a gene; V was cut back by 0 bases and J by 7 bases. CDR3 nucleotides: TGCGCCAGCAGCTTGGGCGGTAGCGGGGGGGCTATGGAGCAGTACTTC. It translates to CASSLGGSGGAMEQYF.

The chain employs TRBV14 and TRBJ1-5; 7 nucleotides agree with TRBD1. V shed 0 bases and J 2 bases; nucleotides not matched to a gene: 1. Germline V gene lookup returns CDR1 SGHDN and CDR2 FVKESK. The CDR3 consists of 15 residues. The CDR3 region has the DNA TGTGCCAGCAGCCAAGATGACAGGGGCAATCAGCCCCAGCATTTT. The encoded protein is CASSQDDRGNQPQHF.

The chain joins TRBV25-1 to TRBJ1-1; TRBD1 matches at 9 bases. The V segment lost 1 base and the J segment 11 bases; nucleotides outside the gene matches: 5. Germline loops: CDR1 MGHDK, CDR2 SYGVNS. CDR3 size: 13 residues. In DNA, the CDR3 is TGTGCCAGCAGTGAATTAGGACAGGGGCTGGCTTTCTTT. Amino acids: CASSELGQGLAFF.

The chain has TRBV19 and TRBJ1-2; maybe TRBD1 (5 bases). The CDR3 totals 15 residues. Trimming took 6 bases from V and 5 from J, leaving 19 bases between them. Germline CDR1 is LNHDA and CDR2 is SQIVND (reference sequence). The chain's CDR3 is CASSPQIEGRYGYTF. CDR3 nucleotides: TGTGCCAGTAGCCCGCAGATTGAGGGGAGGTATGGCTACACCTTC.

The chain couples TRBV5-4 to TRBJ2-1; D call uncertain. Trimming left V 0 bases short and J 7 bases short, with 11 bases between. Germline V CDR1 and CDR2: SGHNT, YYREEE (reference sequence). This CDR3 has 14 residues. DNA of the CDR3: TGTGCCAGCAGCTTGGACTCCTCAAGGAATGAGCAGTTCTTC. Amino acids: CASSLDSSRNEQFF.

The genes are TRBV7-9 and TRBJ1-2, with D possibly being TRBD1 (5 bases). Trimming removed 3 bases from V and 7 bases from J, with 15 bases in between. The CDR3 loop spans 14 amino acids. CDR1 is SEHNR, CDR2 FQNEAQ, per germline (reference sequence). The CDR3 region is CASSFQGALSGYTF. CDR3 DNA: TGTGCCAGCAGCTTTCAAGGGGCGCTTAGTGGCTACACCTTC.

V is TRBV18 and J is TRBJ1-2; D not resolved. V lost 5 bases to trimming and J lost 5 bases, with 9 bases between them. This CDR3 has 12 residues. Germline lookup yields CDR1 KGHSH and CDR2 LQKENI. The CDR3 region has the DNA TGTGCCAGCTCATCGACGACTTATGGCTACACCTTC. Translation gives CASSSTTYGYTF.

This clone has just one count. The rearrangement joins TRBV15 to TRBJ2-6; D gene uncertain. Per the germline V gene, CDR1 is LNHNV and CDR2 is YYDKDF (reference sequence). CDR3 length equals 15 residues. With 3 bases removed from V and 0 bases from J, the gap between germline ends came to 6 bases. The CDR3 sequence is CATSSGSSGANVLTF. The CDR3 DNA reads as TGTGCCACCAGCAGCGGCTCCTCTGGGGCCAACGTCCTGACTTTC.

V usage is TRBV6-5 and J usage is TRBJ1-2; D not resolved. Germline assignment: CDR1 MNHEY and CDR2 SVGAGI. The CDR3 runs to 13 residues. The ends were cut back, 2 bases at V and 4 bases at J, with 8 bases in the middle. CDR3 nucleotide sequence: TGTGCCAGCAGTTACACGGCTGGCTATGGCTACACCTTC. The encoded protein is CASSYTAGYGYTF.

The chain employs TRBV18 and TRBJ1-5; D may be TRBD1 (5 bases). The CDR3 runs 12 residues. Deletions cut 6 bases from V and 4 bases from J, with 7 bases between. Germline CDR1 and CDR2: KGHSH and LQKENI. CDR3 sequence reads: CASSGGNQPQHF. The CDR3 coding sequence is TGTGCCAGCTCCGGGGGGAATCAGCCCCAGCATTTT.

V is TRBV5-1 and J is TRBJ1-2; D is uncertain. The germline V gene has CDR1 SGHRS and CDR2 YFSETQ. Trimming took off 0 bases at V and 7 bases at J, with 16 bases between the two ends. This CDR3 contains 15 residues. The CDR3 DNA reads as TGCGCCAGCAGCTTGGGGCTTCTCGGAGATTCTGGCTACACCTTC. Encoded protein: CASSLGLLGDSGYTF.

The chain has TRBV7-2 and TRBJ1-1; no clear D gene. The V gene's germline CDR1 is SGHTA and CDR2 FQGNSA. This CDR3 has 9 amino acids. V shed 9 bases and J shed 7 bases, with 6 bases lying between them. CDR3 nucleotide sequence: TGTGCCAGTAGACGTGAAGCTTTCTTT. Its translation: CASRREAFF.

This sequence joins TRBV5-5 and TRBJ2-1; no definite D call. Trimming left V 7 bases short and J 5 bases short, with 16 bases between. Per the germline V gene, CDR1 is SGHKS and CDR2 is YYEKEE (reference sequence). CDR3 size: 14 residues. The CDR3 nucleotides read TGTGCCAGCTCAAGGAGCCAGCTTAACAATGAGCAGTTCTTC. Translating it yields CASSRSQLNNEQFF.